This T cell receptor beta chain was documented in a study of T cells in Graves' hyperthyroidism and ophthalmopathy. Germline V CDR1 and CDR2: SEHNR, FQNEAQ (reference sequence). The CDR3 contains 12 residues. V lost 8 bases and J lost 6; bases outside the gene matches: 0. Authors of the study amplified TCR beta CDR3 regions from RNA transcripts. First-round RT-PCR of the TCR CDR3 relied on the HTBI primer set. TCRdb reanalysed the multiplex PCR reads using MiXCR and keeps one entry per CDR3 protein. The sample gives some 490,000 distinct CDR3 sequences, approximately 23% of which show up once; around 54% is in the top ten.

The sample was blood. The genes are TRBV7-9 and TRBJ2-1; TRBD2 matches at 11 bases. The origin of this receptor is a woman aged 70-85 years with Graves' ophthalmopathy. CDR3 in DNA: TGTGCCAGCGGGACTAGCGGCAATGAGCAGTTCTTC. Translating gives CASGTSGNEQFF.